Following are 11 T cell receptor beta chains from one sample sequenced in a study of human T cells and chemical hapten exposure. Time point here: pre-sensitization, week 0. Regarding treatment: therapeutic diphenylcyclopropenone sensitization with weekly scalp DPC. TCRdb re-derived calls from the RACE reads in MiXCR, one entry per CDR3 protein. The sample holds approximately 38,000 distinct CDR3 sequences, roughly a tenth seen once. The sample consisted of whole blood, taken in connection with sensitization to the hapten diphenylcyclopropenone (DPC). All receptors derive from a man in his thirties or forties with alopecia areata. Some clones in this sample may be carry-over from other donors' samples.

The genes are TRBV12-2 and TRBJ2-2. TRBV12-2 represents a pseudogene. The CDR3 spans 16 residues. This CDR3 reads CASRLDFRRCTGELFF. As DNA, the CDR3 is TGTGCAAGTCGCTTAGATTTCAGGCGGTGCACCGGGGAGCTGTTTTTT.

This clonotype was counted a few times. The chain uses TRBV9 and TRBJ1-2, with a possible D match to TRBD1 (6 bases). Trimming removed 5 bases at V and 8 bases at J, with 13 bases between. The CDR3 has 12 amino acids. Germline V gene sequence: CDR1 SGDLS, CDR2 YYNGEE. CDR3 loop: CASRRTGQGYTF. The CDR3 DNA sequence: TGTGCCAGCAGAAGAACAGGGCAGGGCTACACCTTC.

This clonotype was counted many times. V gene TRBV20-1 combines with J gene TRBJ2-1; tentative D call: TRBD2 (6 bases). There are 13 residues in the CDR3. V dropped 3 bases and J dropped 3 bases, with 9 bases sitting between them. The V gene's germline CDR1 is DFQATT and CDR2 SNEGSKA (reference sequence). The CDR3 loop reads CSASRGLYNEQFF. The CDR3 bases are TGCAGTGCTAGTCGGGGACTCTACAATGAGCAGTTCTTC.

The chain carries TRBV20-1 and TRBJ1-4; 7 positions agree with TRBD1. The length of the CDR3 is 15 residues. Germline V gene sequence: CDR1 DFQATT, CDR2 SNEGSKA (reference sequence). V lost 3 bases and J lost 7; bases outside the gene matches: 11. CDR3 residues: CSARERQGSSEKLFF. In DNA, the CDR3 is TGCAGTGCTAGGGAGCGACAGGGATCTAGTGAAAAACTGTTTTTT.

V and J are TRBV27 and TRBJ2-7, with TRBD1 identical over 8 bases. This CDR3 is 13 amino acids long. Germline V gene sequence: CDR1 MNHEY, CDR2 SMNVEV (reference sequence). Trimming removed 5 bases from V and 8 bases from J; junction bases left unmatched: 8. The CDR3 protein is CASSAPTGEQQYF. Written as DNA, the CDR3 is TGTGCCAGCAGTGCGCCGACAGGGGAACAGCAGTACTTC.

This clonotype was detected only a few times. The gene calls are TRBV10-3 and TRBJ2-7; D may be TRBD2 (7 bases). V lost 7 bases to trimming and J lost 4 bases, with 17 bases between them. This CDR3 is 14 amino acids long. Germline V gene sequence: CDR1 ENHRY, CDR2 SYGVKD. CDR3 region: CAINQGGALYEQYF. As DNA, the CDR3 is TGTGCCATCAACCAAGGGGGGGCGCTTTACGAGCAGTACTTC.

The table lists this clonotype with a few counts. The chain joins TRBV10-3 to TRBJ1-2; 7 bases line up with TRBD1. CDR3 length: 14 residues. Losses at the gene ends were 10 bases for V and 2 bases for J; bases not matched to a gene: 10. Germline V gives CDR1 ENHRY, CDR2 SYGVKD. The CDR3 DNA reads TGTGCCAACAAAAGACAGGGAACAAACTATGGCTACACCTTC. Its translation: CANKRQGTNYGYTF.

The chain couples TRBV12-3 or TRBV12-4 to TRBJ2-7; TRBD1 matches at 7 bases. The V gene end was trimmed by 4 bases and the J gene end by 0 bases; junction bases not matched to a gene: 3. CDR3 size: 14 residues. CDR3 residues: CASSWDSTSYEQYF. CDR3 bases: TGTGCCAGCAGTTGGGACAGTACCTCCTACGAGCAGTACTTC.

The chain uses TRBV6-2 or TRBV6-3 and TRBJ2-5; 11 nucleotides line up with TRBD2. J lost 3 bases, V lost 5 bases, and 5 bases had no gene match. This CDR3 contains 15 residues. Germline assignment: CDR1 MNHEY and CDR2 SVGEGT. The CDR3 is CASSQPGLAEETQYF. The CDR3 bases are TGTGCCAGCAGTCAGCCGGGACTAGCGGAAGAGACCCAGTACTTC.

The rearrangement joins TRBV10-3 to TRBJ1-2; unclear D gene. The CDR3 sequence is 12 residues long. Deletions cut 3 bases from V and 1 base from J, with 3 bases between. CDR1 and CDR2 from the germline V gene are ENHRY and SYGVKD. The CDR3 spells CAISDGNYGYTF. The DNA for the CDR3 is TGTGCCATCAGTGACGGTAACTATGGCTACACCTTC.

This clonotype was seen repeatedly, ten times or more. V and J are TRBV7-2 and TRBJ1-6; D is possibly TRBD1 (6 bases). Per the germline V gene, CDR1 is SGHTA and CDR2 is FQGNSA. The CDR3 runs to 17 residues. Trimming took off 5 bases at V and 0 bases at J, with 14 bases between the two ends. The CDR3 is CASSQRQANSYNSPLHF. The CDR3 DNA reads TGTGCCAGCAGCCAAAGACAGGCCAACTCCTATAATTCACCCCTCCACTTT.